One sample yielded the 27 T cell receptor beta chains listed below, sequenced in a study of blood T cell repertoires in COVID-19. TCRdb's copy holds only in-frame clones and misses some; the assay was immunoSEQ multiplex PCR. The data show 350,000 to 450,000 clones, around 87% seen once. Sequencing was done on a sample of peripheral blood. These receptors were collected from a human donor in a cohort sampled during active COVID-19.

The chain uses TRBV28 and TRBJ2-1, with D possibly TRBD1 on 6 matching bases. This CDR3 region has 13 residues. The germline V gene encodes CDR1 MDHEN and CDR2 SYDVKM. The ends were cut back, 7 bases at V and 3 bases at J, with 10 bases in the middle. CDR3 DNA: TGTGCCAGCATTATGGACAGCTACAATGAGCAGTTCTTC. It translates to CASIMDSYNEQFF. The whole variable domain, filled in from reference TRBV28 and TRBJ2-1, reads DVKVTQSSRYLVKRTGEKVFLECVQDMDHENMFWYRQDPGLGLRLIYFSYDVKMKEKGDIPEGYSVSREKKERFSLILESASTNQTSMYLCASIMDSYNEQFFGPGTRLTVL.

Concerning this clone: Other DNA sequences in this sample translate to the same CDR3. The chain has TRBV28 and TRBJ2-7, with TRBD1 identical over 7 bases. The CDR3 consists of 11 residues. Germline V lookup: CDR1 MDHEN, CDR2 SYDVKM. The ends lost 3 bases at V and 7 bases at J; junction bases unmatched: 0. The chain's CDR3 is CASSFRGEQYF. CDR3 DNA: TGTGCCAGCAGTTTCAGGGGGGAGCAGTACTTC.

The chain is built from TRBV9 and TRBJ2-1, with D perhaps TRBD2 (6 bases). With 3 bases removed from V and 9 bases from J, the gap between germline ends came to 22 bases. The germline V gene encodes CDR1 SGDLS and CDR2 YYNGEE. The CDR3 is made up of 16 amino acids. CDR3 nucleotide sequence: TGTGCCAGCAGCGGGCCCCGGGACTCAAGCTCTGGTGAGCAGTTCTTC. Amino acid sequence: CASSGPRDSSSGEQFF.

This chain joins TRBV4-1 and TRBJ2-1, with 11 bases matching TRBD2. In germline, CDR1 is MGHRA, CDR2 YSYEKL. The ends lost 3 bases at V and 7 bases at J; junction bases unmatched: 5. The CDR3 extends over 15 amino acids. The CDR3 DNA is TGCGCCAGCAGCCAGCTAGCGGGAGGAAGAAATGAGCAGTTCTTC. As protein: CASSQLAGGRNEQFF.

This rearrangement joins TRBV3-1 (or the pseudogene TRBV3-2) to TRBJ1-2; 7 positions agree with TRBD1. Germline CDR1 and CDR2: LGHDT and YNNKEL (reference sequence). The junction had 14 bases not matched to a gene; V was cut back by 6 bases and J by 1 base. There are 17 residues in the CDR3. CDR3 loop: CASSQTTGTADNYGYTF. Here the CDR3 DNA reads TGTGCCAGCAGTCAAACGACCGGGACAGCTGATAACTATGGCTACACCTTC.

This sequence joins TRBV29-1 and TRBJ2-1; D possibly corresponds to TRBD1 (7 bases). Trimming removed 6 bases at V and 9 bases at J, with 24 bases between. This CDR3 spans 15 amino acids. The germline gives CDR1 SQVTM, CDR2 ANQGSEA. DNA for the CDR3: TGCAGCGTACTCGGAGGGGGCCCTGCAGCGGGTGAGCAGTTCTTC. Its protein product is CSVLGGGPAAGEQFF.

Regarding this clone: This same CDR3 is encoded by further DNA sequences in the sample. The rearrangement joins TRBV7-9 to TRBJ2-3, with D possibly being TRBD2 (6 bases). CDR3 size: 15 residues. Per germline, CDR1 SEHNR and CDR2 FQNEAQ (reference sequence). V lost 1 base to trimming and J lost 0 bases, with 8 bases between them. This CDR3 reads CASSLEGLSTDTQYF. The CDR3 DNA reads as TGTGCCAGCAGCTTAGAAGGACTAAGCACAGATACGCAGTATTTT.

The V call is TRBV5-5, the J call TRBJ1-1; D not certain. The CDR3 consists of 13 residues. V was clipped by 0 bases and J by 4 bases, with 7 bases between them. Germline assignment: CDR1 SGHKS and CDR2 YYEKEE (reference sequence). CDR3 protein: CASSLGRVTEAFF. The CDR3 bases are TGTGCCAGCAGCTTGGGTCGTGTCACTGAAGCTTTCTTT.

This clone was picked up one time. The chain links TRBV4-1 to TRBJ2-3; 7 positions agree with TRBD2. Per the germline V gene, CDR1 is MGHRA and CDR2 is YSYEKL. The CDR3 is made up of 18 amino acids. Trimming cost V 0 bases and J 2 bases; bases outside gene matches: 11. The CDR3 coding sequence is TGCGCCAGCAGCCAAGAATCCGGTGTAGCGGGCCCCACAGATACGCAGTATTTT. Its translation: CASSQESGVAGPTDTQYF.

The CDR3 spells CAWTPRAAGVGYEQYF. DNA for the CDR3: TGTGCCTGGACCCCCCGGGCGGCAGGGGTGGGGTACGAGCAGTACTTC. The genes are TRBV30 and TRBJ2-7; D is perhaps TRBD1 (6 bases). The V end lost 4 bases, the J end lost 4 bases, and 23 bases lay between the germline ends. This CDR3 has 16 residues. Germline V gives CDR1 GTSNPN, CDR2 SVGIG (reference sequence).

The chain uses TRBV5-4 and TRBJ2-2; unclear D gene. The ends were cut back, 0 bases at V and 0 bases at J, with 6 bases in the middle. Germline V gives CDR1 SGHNT, CDR2 YYREEE (reference sequence). CDR3 size: 15 residues. CDR3 DNA sequence: TGTGCCAGCAGCTTGGGAGCCACGAACACCGGGGAGCTGTTTTTT. Translated, it gives CASSLGATNTGELFF. Full variable domain (rest looked up from reference TRBV5-4 and TRBJ2-2): ETGVTQSPTHLIKTRGQQVTLRCSSQSGHNTVSWYQQALGQGPQFIFQYYREEENGRGNFPPRFSGLQFPNYSSELNVNALELDDSALYLCASSLGATNTGELFFGEGSRLTVL.

The CDR3 DNA reads TGTGCCAGCAGCCAAGGCAAACAGGACCTCGGGACCCAGTACTTC. Protein product: CASSQGKQDLGTQYF. V gene TRBV4-2 combines with J gene TRBJ2-5; D might be TRBD1 (5 bases). The CDR3 extends over 15 amino acids. Germline-derived CDR1 and CDR2 are LGHNA and YNFKEQ. Trimming took 1 base from V and 7 from J, leaving 16 bases between them.

The chain carries TRBV7-3 and TRBJ2-2, with TRBD1 matching over 8 bases. V shed 3 bases, J shed 6 bases, and the junction held 3 bases outside the gene matches. Per the germline V gene, CDR1 is SGHTA and CDR2 is FQGTGA. This CDR3 spans 14 amino acids. In DNA, the CDR3 is TGTGCCAGCAGCTTGGACAGGGTACCCGGGGAGCTGTTTTTT. Amino acids: CASSLDRVPGELFF.

This clone was recorded a few times. The chain combines TRBV11-3 with TRBJ1-1; no reliable D call. The CDR3 contains 13 residues. Trimming stripped 5 bases from V and 2 bases from J, with 9 bases between. The germline V gene encodes CDR1 SGHNT and CDR2 YENEEA. The CDR3 loop reads CASSITPNTEAFF. CDR3 sequence (DNA): TGTGCCAGCAGCATCACACCAAACACTGAAGCTTTCTTT.

The count of this clone is one. The CDR3 is CASSTGLAGQETQYF. The CDR3 nucleotides read TGCGCCAGCAGCACGGGACTAGCGGGACAAGAGACCCAGTACTTC. The chain recombines TRBV5-1 with TRBJ2-5; 13 bases align to TRBD2. The germline gives CDR1 SGHRS, CDR2 YFSETQ. Trimming at V came to 4 bases and at J to 2 bases, leaving 2 bases not matched to a gene. CDR3 length: 15 residues.

J is TRBJ2-7 and V is TRBV9; 8 bases are a match to TRBD1. After removal of 0 bases from V and 6 bases from J, the junction contained 11 bases not matched to a gene. The length of the CDR3 is 16 residues. The germline gives CDR1 SGDLS, CDR2 YYNGEE. CDR3: CASSVAQGQGLGEQYF. DNA for the CDR3: TGTGCCAGCAGCGTAGCTCAAGGACAGGGTTTAGGCGAGCAGTACTTC.

The rearrangement links TRBV7-9 to TRBJ1-6, with D uncertain. CDR1 and CDR2 (germline): SEHNR, FQNEAQ (reference sequence). Trimming cost V 5 bases and J 4 bases, with 12 bases left between them. The CDR3 spans 15 residues. Written as DNA, the CDR3 is TGTGCCAGCAGCCGGGAAGGGCAGTATAATTCACCCCTCCACTTT. Protein product: CASSREGQYNSPLHF. Full variable domain (missing parts from reference TRBV7-9 and TRBJ1-6): DTGVSQNPRHKITKRGQNVTFRCDPISEHNRLYWYRQTLGQGPEFLTYFQNEAQLEKSRLLSDRFSAERPKGSFSTLEIQRTEQGDSAMYLCASSREGQYNSPLHFGNGTRLTVT.

This clone was seen a few times. This chain connects TRBV5-1 to TRBJ1-2, with D unclear. This CDR3 comprises 14 residues. Looked up from germline, CDR1 is SGHRS and CDR2 is YFSETQ. Trimming took off 5 bases at V and 4 bases at J, with 15 bases between the two ends. The DNA of the CDR3 is TGCGCCAGCAGTTGGGAGGGATTAGGCTATGGCTACACCTTC. Translating it yields CASSWEGLGYGYTF.

V usage is TRBV7-2 and J usage is TRBJ1-2; no definite D call. This CDR3 has 13 residues. Trimming took 1 base from V and 4 from J, leaving 7 bases between them. Germline V gene lookup returns CDR1 SGHTA and CDR2 FQGNSA. Here the CDR3 reads CASSLDSFYGYTF. In nucleotides, the CDR3 is TGTGCCAGCAGCTTAGACTCCTTCTATGGCTACACCTTC. Together with reference TRBV7-2 and TRBJ1-2, the CDR3 gives the full variable domain: GAGVSQSPSNKVTEKGKDVELRCDPISGHTALYWYRQSLGQGLEFLIYFQGNSAPDKSGLPSDRFSAERTGGSVSTLTIQRTQQEDSAVYLCASSLDSFYGYTFGSGTRLTVV.

Only a few counts were recorded for this clone. The rearrangement links TRBV5-1 to TRBJ2-7; TRBD2 matches 14 bases. This CDR3 region has 17 residues. J was trimmed by 7 bases and V by 4 bases; bases with no gene match: 13. CDR1 SGHRS and CDR2 YFSETQ come from the germline V gene. The CDR3 reads CASSVGTSGRNRLEQYF. CDR3 sequence (DNA): TGCGCCAGCAGCGTCGGGACTAGCGGGAGAAACCGCTTGGAGCAGTACTTC.

V and J are TRBV19 and TRBJ1-5, with 11 bases aligning to TRBD1. The CDR3 runs 15 residues. The ends lost 2 bases at V and 7 bases at J; junction bases unmatched: 4. Looked up from germline, CDR1 is LNHDA and CDR2 is SQIVND (reference sequence). CDR3 protein: CASSIKDRGQQPQHF. The CDR3 DNA reads as TGTGCCAGTAGTATAAAGGACAGGGGGCAGCAGCCCCAGCATTTT. The whole variable domain, filled in from reference TRBV19 and TRBJ1-5, reads DGGITQSPKYLFRKEGQNVTLSCEQNLNHDAMYWYRQDPGQGLRLIYYSQIVNDFQKGDIAEGYSVSREKKESFPLTVTSAQKNPTAFYLCASSIKDRGQQPQHFGDGTRLSIL.

The chain combines TRBV28 with TRBJ2-1; a weak D match, TRBD1 (6 bases). The germline V gene encodes CDR1 MDHEN and CDR2 SYDVKM. The CDR3 has 14 amino acids. The ends were cut back, 7 bases at V and 3 bases at J, with 13 bases in the middle. CDR3 in amino acids: CASKFGGNYNEQFF. Here the CDR3 DNA reads TGTGCCAGCAAGTTTGGGGGCAACTACAATGAGCAGTTCTTC.

This rearrangement joins TRBV30 to TRBJ2-2, with TRBD2 identical over 7 bases. V was clipped by 2 bases and J by 1 base; unmatched bases: 1. This CDR3 is built from 14 residues. Germline CDR1 GTSNPN, CDR2 SVGIG (reference sequence). The CDR3 is CAWSSSGNTGELFF. The CDR3 nucleotides read TGTGCCTGGAGTTCTAGCGGGAACACCGGGGAGCTGTTTTTT.

The chain employs TRBV10-3 and TRBJ1-3; D unclear. Germline CDR1 ENHRY, CDR2 SYGVKD. This CDR3 is 14 amino acids long. Trimming left V 3 bases short and J 0 bases short, with 6 bases between. The CDR3 DNA reads as TGTGCCATCAGTGACCCCATCTCTGGAAACACCATATATTTT. Protein sequence: CAISDPISGNTIYF.

V gene TRBV7-2 combines with J gene TRBJ2-1; possible D gene TRBD2, 5 bases. V shed 5 bases and J shed 5 bases, with 16 bases lying between them. There are 15 residues in the CDR3. Germline values: CDR1 SGHTA, CDR2 FQGNSA. The CDR3 loop is CASSHDLAYHNEQFF. In nucleotides, the CDR3 is TGTGCCAGCAGCCACGACTTAGCGTATCACAATGAGCAGTTCTTC.

The chain employs TRBV30 and TRBJ1-2; TRBD1 might be the D (6 bases). The CDR3 is 16 residues long. Trimming removed 0 bases from V and 7 bases from J, with 21 bases in between. CDR1 is GTSNPN, CDR2 SVGIG, per germline (reference sequence). CDR3 in DNA: TGTGCCTGGAGTGTATCGGATCTGGGGTCAGGGGCTGGCTACACCTTC. Encoded protein: CAWSVSDLGSGAGYTF.

This rearrangement joins TRBV5-6 to TRBJ2-7; a weak D match, TRBD2 (5 bases). The germline V gene encodes CDR1 SGHDT and CDR2 YYEEEE. Trimming cost V 0 bases and J 0 bases, with 7 bases left between them. This CDR3 has 14 residues. The CDR3 region is CASSLAGISYEQYF. The CDR3, as DNA: TGTGCCAGCAGCTTGGCCGGGATCTCCTACGAGCAGTACTTC.